These 27 T cell receptor beta chains were sequenced from one sample in a study of blood T cell repertoires in COVID-19. TCRdb's copy holds only in-frame clones and misses some; the assay was immunoSEQ multiplex PCR. Counted here are 130,000 to 150,000 clones, around 80% occurring once; the ten biggest clones make up 10% to 15%. The specimen sequenced was peripheral blood. These receptor sequences come from a man aged 60-69 years with active or convalescent COVID-19.

This clone was seen only a few times. The chain has TRBV4-1 and TRBJ2-1; 9 nucleotides align to TRBD2. Germline V gene sequence: CDR1 MGHRA, CDR2 YSYEKL. The J segment lost 12 bases and the V segment lost 1 base, leaving 10 bases of the junction unmatched. The CDR3 has 15 residues. The CDR3 DNA follows: TGCGCCAGCAGCCAAGGGCTAGCGGGGCCTCGGAGGCAGTTCTTC. Residues: CASSQGLAGPRRQFF.

The V gene is TRBV5-8, the J gene TRBJ1-5; 7 nucleotides line up with TRBD1. Germline CDR1 SGHTS, CDR2 YDEGEE. The CDR3 totals 15 residues. The junction had 6 bases not matched to a gene; V was cut back by 0 bases and J by 6 bases. The DNA for the CDR3 is TGTGCCAGCAGCTTGGAAGACAGGGACGGTCAGCCCCAGCATTTT. Amino acids: CASSLEDRDGQPQHF.

This chain links TRBV7-9 with TRBJ2-4; D gene ambiguous. Between the trimmed V and J ends, which lost 1 base and 2 bases, there was a span of 9 bases. Looked up from germline, CDR1 is SEHNR and CDR2 is FQNEAQ (reference sequence). This CDR3 contains 15 residues. The DNA for the CDR3 is TGTGCCAGCAGCTTAGATCTCCGTCCCAAAAACATTCAGTACTTC. It specifies CASSLDLRPKNIQYF.

The rearrangement joins TRBV7-9 to TRBJ2-2; tentative D call: TRBD1 (6 bases). The germline CDR1 and CDR2 sequences are SEHNR and FQNEAQ (reference sequence). The CDR3 has 14 amino acids. V dropped 8 bases and J dropped 1 base, with 11 bases sitting between them. CDR3 loop: CASSRGQNTGELFF. The CDR3 DNA reads TGTGCCAGCTCCCGGGGACAGAACACCGGGGAGCTGTTTTTT.

CDR3 sequence reads: CSVQRDRGRGGYTF. The CDR3 DNA follows: TGCAGCGTTCAACGGGACAGGGGGCGAGGTGGCTACACCTTC. This chain links TRBV29-1 with TRBJ1-2; 12 bases fit TRBD1. Germline CDR1 SQVTM, CDR2 ANQGSEA. The CDR3 sequence is 14 residues long. With V trimmed by 5 bases and J by 7 bases, 8 bases remained unmatched.

Remarks on this clone: The sample has other DNA sequences that encode this CDR3 too. The chain links TRBV6-5 to TRBJ2-7, with 11 nucleotides matching TRBD2. Germline V gene sequence: CDR1 MNHEY, CDR2 SVGAGI. Trimming removed 7 bases from V and 3 bases from J; junction bases left unmatched: 5. This CDR3 has 14 residues. As DNA, the CDR3 is TGTGCCAGCACCCCAGGGACTAGCGGCTACGAGCAGTACTTC. Translation: CASTPGTSGYEQYF.

This chain links TRBV28 with TRBJ2-6; the D is unclear. The CDR3 runs to 15 residues. In germline, CDR1 is MDHEN, CDR2 SYDVKM. V shed 7 bases and J shed 4 bases, with 14 bases lying between them. CDR3 sequence reads: CASKREARGANVLTF. Written as DNA, the CDR3 is TGTGCCAGCAAACGAGAGGCGAGGGGGGCCAACGTCCTGACTTTC.

J is TRBJ2-7 and V is TRBV29-1, with D possibly TRBD1 on 6 matching bases. In germline, CDR1 is SQVTM, CDR2 ANQGSEA. This CDR3 has 11 residues. The V gene lost 7 bases and the J gene lost 8 bases, with 15 bases spanning the gap. The CDR3 here is CSASPGGQQYF. In nucleotides, the CDR3 is TGCAGCGCCTCCCCTGGGGGCCAGCAGTACTTC.

The rearrangement links TRBV6-4 to TRBJ1-5; TRBD1 might be the D (6 bases). Trimming shortened V by 9 bases and J by 9 bases, and 18 bases separated the two germline ends. The germline gives CDR1 MRHNA, CDR2 SNTAGT. This CDR3 region has 13 residues. Here the CDR3 reads CARYRERGRPQHF. DNA for the CDR3: TGTGCCAGATACAGGGAGCGGGGTAGGCCCCAGCATTTT.

This clone was counted a single time. The chain recombines TRBV5-1 with TRBJ1-4, with D possibly being TRBD1 (6 bases). The germline V gene has CDR1 SGHRS and CDR2 YFSETQ. The V and J ends lost 0 bases and 6 bases respectively, with 12 bases between them. The CDR3 sequence is 15 residues long. The CDR3 is CASSLAGQGYEKLFF. CDR3 DNA sequence: TGCGCCAGCAGCTTGGCCGGGCAGGGGTATGAAAAACTGTTTTTT.

The CDR3 coding sequence is TGCAGCGCCTCGGTTACAGGGGGCGGGGAGCTGTTTTTT. Residues: CSASVTGGGELFF. This chain links TRBV29-1 with TRBJ2-2, with 8 bases fitting TRBD1. V was pared by 7 bases and J by 7 bases, with 8 bases of the junction left unmatched. The V gene's germline CDR1 is SQVTM and CDR2 ANQGSEA. This CDR3 spans 13 amino acids.

This chain connects TRBV12-3 or TRBV12-4 to TRBJ1-6; D is possibly TRBD1 (6 bases). Trimming pared 7 bases from V and 8 bases from J, leaving 12 bases between. The length of the CDR3 is 13 residues. The CDR3 loop is CASNGQRDSPLHF. For the CDR3, the DNA is TGTGCCAGCAATGGACAGAGGGATTCACCCCTCCACTTT.

Points on this clone: Given a much more abundant clone one base away, this may be a read error. The chain is built from TRBV12-3 or TRBV12-4 and TRBJ1-5; possibly TRBD1 for D (6 bases). This CDR3 region has 12 residues. V lost 5 bases to trimming and J lost 5 bases, with 7 bases between them. The CDR3 DNA sequence: TGTGCCAGCAGTACAGGGTATCAGCCCCAGCATTTT. This codes for CASSTGYQPQHF.

The table lists this clone with many counts. The chain employs TRBV30 and TRBJ1-2; D is possibly TRBD1 (5 bases). CDR3 length: 17 amino acids. Germline V gene data show CDR1 as GTSNPN and CDR2 as SVGIG (reference sequence). The ends were cut back, 3 bases at V and 8 bases at J, with 28 bases in the middle. Here the CDR3 reads CAWRPSTGEAGLEGYTF. Here the CDR3 DNA reads TGTGCCTGGAGGCCATCGACCGGGGAGGCAGGGTTGGAGGGCTACACCTTC.

This clone has a handful of counts. The genes are TRBV4-1 and TRBJ2-7; 14 nucleotides match TRBD2. The CDR3 is 15 residues long. Germline lookup yields CDR1 MGHRA and CDR2 YSYEKL. The J segment lost 4 bases and the V segment lost 5 bases, leaving 4 bases of the junction unmatched. The CDR3 DNA follows: TGCGCCAGCAGCGAGGGACTAGCGGGAGATTACGAGCAGTACTTC. Translating gives CASSEGLAGDYEQYF.

CDR3 DNA: TGTGCCACCAGTGATTCAGGAGGAGACAATGAGCAGTTCTTC. Amino acids: CATSDSGGDNEQFF. The chain joins TRBV24-1 to TRBJ2-1; TRBD2 is a possible D gene (5 bases). This CDR3 is built from 14 residues. V was cut by 2 bases and J by 5 bases, with 9 bases left in between. Germline V CDR1 and CDR2: KGHDR, SFDVKD.

The DNA of the CDR3 is TGCGCCAGCAGCTTGTTTGCGGGAGGGCCCGATGAGCAGTTCTTC. Translating it yields CASSLFAGGPDEQFF. V is TRBV5-1 and J is TRBJ2-1, with 9 positions matching TRBD2. The V gene end was trimmed by 1 base and the J gene end by 8 bases; junction bases not matched to a gene: 7. The CDR3 is made up of 15 amino acids. Germline V lookup: CDR1 SGHRS, CDR2 YFSETQ.

The V call is TRBV6-5, the J call TRBJ2-4; 9 positions match TRBD1. Germline V gene lookup returns CDR1 MNHEY and CDR2 SVGAGI. CDR3 length equals 14 residues. V lost 8 bases and J lost 8; bases outside the gene matches: 10. The CDR3 reads CASGHRDRVDIQYF. The CDR3 DNA is TGTGCCAGCGGTCACCGGGACAGGGTCGACATTCAGTACTTC.

The J gene is TRBJ1-1, the V gene TRBV19, with D perhaps matching TRBD1 (5 bases). Germline values: CDR1 LNHDA, CDR2 SQIVND (reference sequence). The CDR3 loop spans 14 amino acids. Trimming took 6 bases from V and 5 from J, leaving 16 bases between them. The CDR3 DNA reads as TGTGCCAGTAGATCTGGGGGAGGGAAAACTGAAGCTTTCTTT. Translated, it gives CASRSGGGKTEAFF.

J is TRBJ2-3 and V is TRBV13, with TRBD2 matching over 10 bases. Germline V gene data show CDR1 as PRHDT and CDR2 as FYEKMQ (reference sequence). V dropped 0 bases and J dropped 4; count of bases not matched to a gene: 1. The CDR3 runs 15 residues. The CDR3 sequence is CASSLGLAGADTQYF. Written as DNA, the CDR3 is TGTGCCAGCAGCTTAGGGCTAGCGGGAGCAGATACGCAGTATTTT.

The chain employs TRBV7-9 and TRBJ1-1; D is unclear. The CDR3 is 12 amino acids. Deletions cut 4 bases from V and 6 bases from J, with 9 bases between. Germline CDR1 is SEHNR and CDR2 is FQNEAQ (reference sequence). This chain's CDR3 is CASSSQSSEAFF. CDR3 DNA: TGTGCCAGCAGCTCACAGAGCTCTGAAGCTTTCTTT.

The CDR3 protein is CASSRRDRGSQETQYF. CDR3 bases: TGCGCCAGCAGTCGCCGGGACAGGGGGTCCCAAGAGACCCAGTACTTC. The genes are TRBV5-1 and TRBJ2-5, with 11 bases lining up with TRBD1. V was pared by 5 bases and J by 1 base, with 7 bases of the junction left unmatched. Germline CDR1 reads SGHRS; CDR2 reads YFSETQ. This CDR3 comprises 16 residues.

The DNA for the CDR3 is TGCGCCAGCAGCTTCCGGACAGGGGGCTTCACTGAAGCTTTCTTT. Its translation is CASSFRTGGFTEAFF. The chain carries TRBV5-1 and TRBJ1-1; 11 positions match TRBD1. This CDR3 spans 15 amino acids. Germline V CDR1 and CDR2: SGHRS, YFSETQ. Germline trimming cut 2 bases from V and 4 bases from J; bases unmatched to any gene: 4.

This clone was detected only a few times. The chain links TRBV7-8 to TRBJ1-5; TRBD1 is a possible D gene (5 bases). Germline CDR1 reads SGHVS; CDR2 reads FQNEAQ. With 3 bases removed from V and 6 bases from J, the gap between germline ends came to 15 bases. The CDR3 loop spans 15 amino acids. The CDR3 nucleotides are TGTGCCAGCAGCTTGGGAAGGGGCGGCGGTCAGCCCCAGCATTTT. It codes for CASSLGRGGGQPQHF.

The V and J genes are TRBV4-3 and TRBJ1-4; the match to TRBD1 covers 9 bases. The CDR3 is made up of 15 amino acids. Germline assignment: CDR1 LGHNA and CDR2 YSLEER. V was clipped by 3 bases and J by 7 bases; unmatched bases: 6. The CDR3 DNA is TGCGCCAGCAGCCACCTGACAGGGGGACGTGAAAAACTGTTTTTT. Amino acid sequence: CASSHLTGGREKLFF.

The V call is TRBV4-1, the J call TRBJ1-2; D is possibly TRBD1 (5 bases). The CDR3 has 13 amino acids. Between the trimmed V and J ends, which lost 3 bases and 3 bases, there was a span of 8 bases. Germline V gene data show CDR1 as MGHRA and CDR2 as YSYEKL. The CDR3 coding sequence is TGCGCCAGCAGCCAGGACACTTACTATGGCTACACCTTC. Translated, it gives CASSQDTYYGYTF.

V gene TRBV11-2 combines with J gene TRBJ2-1, with TRBD1 as a possible D gene (6 bases). Germline V gives CDR1 SGHAT, CDR2 FQNNGV. The V end was cut by 3 bases, the J end by 1 base, with 7 bases between. This CDR3 region has 14 residues. The CDR3 nucleotides read TGTGCCAGCAGCTTCAGGGGATCCTACAATGAGCAGTTCTTC. Translated, it gives CASSFRGSYNEQFF.